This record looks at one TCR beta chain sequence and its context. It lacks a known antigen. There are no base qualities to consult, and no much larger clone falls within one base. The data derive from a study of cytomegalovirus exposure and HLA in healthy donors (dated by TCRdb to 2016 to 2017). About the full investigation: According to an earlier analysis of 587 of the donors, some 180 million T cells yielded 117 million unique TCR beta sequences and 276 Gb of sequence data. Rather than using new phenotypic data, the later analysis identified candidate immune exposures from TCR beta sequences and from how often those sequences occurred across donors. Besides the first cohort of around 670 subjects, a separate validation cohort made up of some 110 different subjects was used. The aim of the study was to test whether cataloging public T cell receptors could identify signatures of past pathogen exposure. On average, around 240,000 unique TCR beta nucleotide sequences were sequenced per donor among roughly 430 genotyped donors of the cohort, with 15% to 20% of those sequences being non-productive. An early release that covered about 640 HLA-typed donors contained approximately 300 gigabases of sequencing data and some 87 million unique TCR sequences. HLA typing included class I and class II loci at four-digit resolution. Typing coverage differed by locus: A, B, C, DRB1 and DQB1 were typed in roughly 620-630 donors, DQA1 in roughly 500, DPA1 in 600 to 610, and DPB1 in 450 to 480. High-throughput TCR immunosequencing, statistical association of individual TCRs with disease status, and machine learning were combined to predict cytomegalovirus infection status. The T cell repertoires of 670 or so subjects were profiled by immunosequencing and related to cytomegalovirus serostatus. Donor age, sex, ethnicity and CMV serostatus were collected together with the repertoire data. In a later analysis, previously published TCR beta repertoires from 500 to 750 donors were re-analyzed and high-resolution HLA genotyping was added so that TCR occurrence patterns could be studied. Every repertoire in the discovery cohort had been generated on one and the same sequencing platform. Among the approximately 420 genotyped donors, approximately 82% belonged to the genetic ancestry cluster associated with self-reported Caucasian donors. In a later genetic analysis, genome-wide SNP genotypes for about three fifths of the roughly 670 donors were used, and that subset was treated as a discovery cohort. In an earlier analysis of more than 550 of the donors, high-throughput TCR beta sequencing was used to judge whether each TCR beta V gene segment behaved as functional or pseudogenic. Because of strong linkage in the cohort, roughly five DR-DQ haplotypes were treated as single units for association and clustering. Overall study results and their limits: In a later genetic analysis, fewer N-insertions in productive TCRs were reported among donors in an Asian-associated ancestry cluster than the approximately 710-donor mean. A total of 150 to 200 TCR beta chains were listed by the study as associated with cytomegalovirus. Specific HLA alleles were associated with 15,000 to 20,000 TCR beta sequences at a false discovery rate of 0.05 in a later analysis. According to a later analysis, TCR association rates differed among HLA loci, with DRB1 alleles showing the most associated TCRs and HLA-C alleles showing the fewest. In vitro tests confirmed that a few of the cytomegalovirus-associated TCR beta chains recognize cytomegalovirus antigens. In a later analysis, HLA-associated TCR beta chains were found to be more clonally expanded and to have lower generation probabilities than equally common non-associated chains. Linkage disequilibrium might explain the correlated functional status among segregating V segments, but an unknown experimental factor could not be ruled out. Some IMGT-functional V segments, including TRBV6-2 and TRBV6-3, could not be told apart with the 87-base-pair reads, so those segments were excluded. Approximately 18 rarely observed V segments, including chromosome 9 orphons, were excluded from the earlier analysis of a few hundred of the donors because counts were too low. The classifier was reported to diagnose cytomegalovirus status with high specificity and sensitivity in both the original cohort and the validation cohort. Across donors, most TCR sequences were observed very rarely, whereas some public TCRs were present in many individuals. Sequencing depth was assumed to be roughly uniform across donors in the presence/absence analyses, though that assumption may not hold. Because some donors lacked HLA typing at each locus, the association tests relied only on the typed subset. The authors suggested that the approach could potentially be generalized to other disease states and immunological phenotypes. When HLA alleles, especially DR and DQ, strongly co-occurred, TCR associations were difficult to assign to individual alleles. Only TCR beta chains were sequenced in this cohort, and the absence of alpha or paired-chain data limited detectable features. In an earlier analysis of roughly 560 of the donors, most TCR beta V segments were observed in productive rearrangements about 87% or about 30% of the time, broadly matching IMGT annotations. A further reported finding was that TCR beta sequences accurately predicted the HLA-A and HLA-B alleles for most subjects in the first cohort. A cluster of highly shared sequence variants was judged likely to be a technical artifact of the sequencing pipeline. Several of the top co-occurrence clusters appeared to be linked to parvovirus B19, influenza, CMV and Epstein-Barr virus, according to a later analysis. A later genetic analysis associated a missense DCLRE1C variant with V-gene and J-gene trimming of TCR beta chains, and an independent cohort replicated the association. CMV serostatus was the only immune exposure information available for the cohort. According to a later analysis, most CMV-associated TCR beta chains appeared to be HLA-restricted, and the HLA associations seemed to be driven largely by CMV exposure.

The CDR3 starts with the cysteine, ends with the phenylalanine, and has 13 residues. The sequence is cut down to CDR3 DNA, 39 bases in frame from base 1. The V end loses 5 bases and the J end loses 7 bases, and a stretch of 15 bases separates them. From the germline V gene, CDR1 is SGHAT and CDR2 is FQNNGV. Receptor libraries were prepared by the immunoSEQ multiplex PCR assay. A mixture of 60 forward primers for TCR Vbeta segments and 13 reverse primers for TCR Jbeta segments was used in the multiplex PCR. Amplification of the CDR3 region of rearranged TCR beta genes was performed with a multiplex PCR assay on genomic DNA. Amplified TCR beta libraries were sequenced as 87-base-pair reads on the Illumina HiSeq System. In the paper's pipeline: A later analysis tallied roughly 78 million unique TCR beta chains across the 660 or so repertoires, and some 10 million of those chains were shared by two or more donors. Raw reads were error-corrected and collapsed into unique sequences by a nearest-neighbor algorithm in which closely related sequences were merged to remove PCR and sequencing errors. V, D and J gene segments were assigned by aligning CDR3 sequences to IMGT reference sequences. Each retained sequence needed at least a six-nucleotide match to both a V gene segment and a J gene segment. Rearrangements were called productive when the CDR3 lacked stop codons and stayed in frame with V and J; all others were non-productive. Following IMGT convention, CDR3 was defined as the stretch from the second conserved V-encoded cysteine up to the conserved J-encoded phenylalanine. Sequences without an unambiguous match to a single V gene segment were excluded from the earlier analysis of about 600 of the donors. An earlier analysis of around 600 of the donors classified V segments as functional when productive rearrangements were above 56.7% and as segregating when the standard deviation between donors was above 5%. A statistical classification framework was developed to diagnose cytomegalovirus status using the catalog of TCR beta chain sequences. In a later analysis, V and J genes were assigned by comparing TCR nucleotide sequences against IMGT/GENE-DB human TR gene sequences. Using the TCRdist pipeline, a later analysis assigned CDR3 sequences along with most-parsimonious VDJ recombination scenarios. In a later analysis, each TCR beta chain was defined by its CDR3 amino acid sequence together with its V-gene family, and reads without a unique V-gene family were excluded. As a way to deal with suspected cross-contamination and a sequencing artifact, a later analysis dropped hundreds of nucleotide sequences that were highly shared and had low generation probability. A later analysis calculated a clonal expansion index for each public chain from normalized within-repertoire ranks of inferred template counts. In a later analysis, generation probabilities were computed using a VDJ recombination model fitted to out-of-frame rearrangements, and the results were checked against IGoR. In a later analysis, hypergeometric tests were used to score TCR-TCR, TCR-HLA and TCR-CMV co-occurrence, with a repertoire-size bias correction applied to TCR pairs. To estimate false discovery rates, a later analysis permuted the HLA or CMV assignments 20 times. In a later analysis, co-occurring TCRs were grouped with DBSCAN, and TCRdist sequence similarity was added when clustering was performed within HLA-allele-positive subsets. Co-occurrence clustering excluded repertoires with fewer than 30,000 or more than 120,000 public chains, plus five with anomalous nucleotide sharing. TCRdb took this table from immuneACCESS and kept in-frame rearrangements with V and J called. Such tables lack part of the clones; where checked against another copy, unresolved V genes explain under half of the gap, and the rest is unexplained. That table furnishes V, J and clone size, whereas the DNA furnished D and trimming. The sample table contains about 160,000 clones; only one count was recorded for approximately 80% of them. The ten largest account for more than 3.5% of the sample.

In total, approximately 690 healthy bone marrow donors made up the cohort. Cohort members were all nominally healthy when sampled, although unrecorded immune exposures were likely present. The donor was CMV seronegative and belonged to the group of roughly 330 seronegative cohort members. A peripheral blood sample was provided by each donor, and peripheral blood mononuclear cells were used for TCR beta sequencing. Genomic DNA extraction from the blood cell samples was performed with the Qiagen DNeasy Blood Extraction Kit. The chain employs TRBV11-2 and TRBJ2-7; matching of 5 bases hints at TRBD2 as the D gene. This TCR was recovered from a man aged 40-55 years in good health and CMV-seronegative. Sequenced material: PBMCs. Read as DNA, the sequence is TGTGCCAGCAGCCCCACACAACGGGGAGAGCAGTACTTC. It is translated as CASSPTQRGEQYF.